A selection of T cell receptor beta chains follows, all from one sample in a study of T-cell reconstitution after alpha-beta-depleted transplantation in children. From the PCR reads, TCRdb called clonotypes with MiXCR, one entry per CDR3 protein. The top ten hold 13% to 15% of the sample, which has fewer than 700,000 distinct CDR3 sequences, 20% to 25% seen once. This material consisted of PBMCs, mostly from graft donor cells, taken 360 days after TCRalphabeta/CD19-depleted stem cell transplant. The origin of the receptors is a boy under two years old who had a stem cell transplant for acute myeloid leukemia, so the T cells may come from the graft donor. Both conserved end residues are part of each CDR3. The D gene is left open where the match is weak. Clone size is given for some rows only: seen once, a few or many times, or a class if the clone is expanded.

clone_size	d_call	v_call	j_call	cdr3_aa	cdr3_nt
many	-	TRBV29-1	TRBJ1-2	CSVEVRDYGYTF	TGCAGCGTTGAAGTCCGGGACTATGGCTACACCTTC
few	TRBD1	TRBV6-1	TRBJ1-5	CASSRDRAPNQPQHF	TGTGCCAGCAGCCGAGACAGGGCTCCCAATCAGCCCCAGCATTTT
many	-	TRBV4-1	TRBJ1-1	CASSLNPTVNTEAFF	TGCGCCAGCAGCCTGAACCCGACAGTTAACACTGAAGCTTTCTTT
-	-	TRBV11-1	TRBJ1-2	CASSPPQTVTIGGYTF	TGTGCCAGCAGCCCTCCGCAAACAGTGACAATAGGTGGCTACACCTTC
-	-	TRBV5-1	TRBJ2-1	CASSLKMGGLENEQFF	TGCGCCAGCAGCCTCAAAATGGGGGGGCTGGAGAATGAGCAGTTCTTC
-	TRBD1	TRBV5-1	TRBJ1-2	CASSFGTGELYGYTF	TGCGCCAGCAGCTTCGGGACAGGGGAACTCTATGGCTACACCTTC
-	-	TRBV4-3	TRBJ1-2	CASSQESAGGYTF	TGCGCCAGCAGCCAAGAGTCGGCAGGCGGCTACACCTTC
-	TRBD2	TRBV11-2	TRBJ2-1	CASSLDNGGGGAYNEQFF	TGTGCCAGCAGCTTAGATAATGGAGGCGGGGGGGCCTACAATGAGCAGTTCTTC
many	-	TRBV20-1	TRBJ2-5	CSARPETGLPTPSKETQYF	TGCAGTGCTAGACCCGAGACGGGGCTCCCCACGCCGTCCAAGGAGACCCAGTACTTC
-	-	TRBV27	TRBJ1-3	CASSLNGISGNTIYF	TGTGCCAGCAGTTTAAATGGGATCTCTGGAAACACCATATATTTT
many	TRBD2	TRBV7-2	TRBJ2-3	CASSLGLASTDTQYF	TGTGCCAGCAGCTTAGGACTAGCGAGCACAGATACGCAGTATTTT
-	TRBD1	TRBV15	TRBJ2-1	CATSRDGTGLPGDEQFF	TGTGCCACCAGCAGAGATGGGACAGGGTTGCCAGGAGATGAGCAGTTCTTC
many	-	TRBV20-1	TRBJ1-1	CSARRGGPNTEAFF	TGCAGTGCTAGGAGGGGGGGACCGAACACTGAAGCTTTCTTT
-	TRBD2	TRBV7-2	TRBJ2-7	CASSLWTSTTYEQYF	TGTGCCAGCAGCTTATGGACTAGTACAACATACGAGCAGTACTTC
many	-	TRBV6-5	TRBJ2-1	CASSSPWEGGNEQFF	TGTGCCAGCAGTTCCCCGTGGGAAGGGGGCAATGAGCAGTTCTTC
few	-	TRBV11-1	TRBJ2-5	CASSLLGIETQYF	TGTGCCAGCAGCTTATTAGGTATCGAGACCCAGTACTTC
many	TRBD1	TRBV29-1	TRBJ2-5	CSVEGDRGRETQYF	TGCAGCGTTGAAGGGGACAGGGGGCGAGAGACCCAGTACTTC
-	TRBD2	TRBV20-1	TRBJ2-1	CSARFFSGGAINEQFF	TGCAGTGCTAGATTTTTTAGCGGGGGGGCAATAAATGAGCAGTTCTTC
-	-	TRBV11-2	TRBJ2-5	CASRTIRGLETQYF	TGTGCCAGCCGCACAATTCGGGGGCTAGAGACCCAGTACTTC
-	TRBD1	TRBV28	TRBJ2-5	CASSSTRTGEQETQYF	TGTGCCAGCAGTTCAACTCGGACAGGGGAGCAAGAGACCCAGTACTTC
-	TRBD2	TRBV9	TRBJ2-1	CASSVELAGGLDNEQFF	TGTGCCAGCAGCGTAGAGCTAGCGGGGGGGCTGGATAATGAGCAGTTCTTC
-	-	TRBV20-1	TRBJ2-3	CSASPVGTDTQYF	TGCAGTGCTTCTCCGGTGGGAACAGATACGCAGTATTTT
few	-	TRBV27	TRBJ1-1	CASWAVAGVVNTEAFF	TGTGCCAGCTGGGCGGTGGCAGGGGTGGTGAACACTGAAGCTTTCTTT
-	-	TRBV20-1	TRBJ2-1	CSARVWPINSYNEQFF	TGCAGTGCTAGAGTGTGGCCCATAAACTCCTACAATGAGCAGTTCTTC
few	-	TRBV20-1	TRBJ2-7	CSARNRNRYEQYF	TGCAGTGCTAGAAACAGGAACCGCTACGAGCAGTACTTC
-	TRBD2	TRBV24-1	TRBJ2-2	CATSDLPGGGGELFF	TGTGCCACCAGTGATTTGCCGGGAGGAGGCGGGGAGCTGTTTTTT
few	TRBD2	TRBV12-3/TRBV12-4	TRBJ2-5	CASSRGLAGWETQYF	TGTGCCAGCAGCCGCGGACTAGCGGGGTGGGAGACCCAGTACTTC